The clone carrying this T cell receptor beta chain showed up many times. What it binds is not known. Synthesis of cDNA was accomplished via 5'RACE employing 10-nucleotide random UMIs. TCRdb reanalysed the 5' RACE reads using MiXCR and keeps one entry per CDR3 protein. The data hold roughly 74,000 distinct CDR3 sequences, with 5.2% observed a single time. The data belong to a study of neurological immune-mediated disorders. Germline-derived CDR1 and CDR2 are SGDLS and YYNGEE. The J segment lost 2 bases and the V segment lost 0 bases, leaving 6 bases of the junction unmatched. This CDR3 spans 17 amino acids. Findings and limits, study-wide: The study found the most TCR clonal expansion in HTLV-1-associated myelopathy and the least in multiple sclerosis, below healthy controls.

This sequence was found in a man aged 18-30 years with multiple sclerosis. The genes are TRBV9 and TRBJ2-5; 11 bases agree with TRBD2. The sample taken for sequencing was PBMCs. DNA of the CDR3: TGTGCCAGCAGCGTAGGAGACCGACTAGCGGGGCAAGAGACCCAGTACTTC. Residues: CASSVGDRLAGQETQYF.